These 8 T cell receptor beta chains were all obtained from the same sample, sequenced in a study of blood T cell repertoires in COVID-19. Here immunoSEQ multiplex PCR was the method, and the copy in TCRdb shows in-frame clones only, minus some. The sample lists around 100,000 clones, 90% occurring once. Sequences were obtained from peripheral blood. The receptors stem from a man younger than 35 with COVID-19, enrolled during active disease.

The chain links TRBV10-3 to TRBJ2-2; 8 bases are a match to TRBD1. The length of the CDR3 is 17 residues. V was pared by 4 bases and J by 1 base, with 8 bases of the junction left unmatched. CDR1 is ENHRY and CDR2 is SYGVKD in the germline V gene. The CDR3 is CAISAPPGTGNTGELFF. The DNA for the CDR3 is TGTGCCATCAGTGCCCCTCCGGGGACAGGGAACACCGGGGAGCTGTTTTTT.

On this clone itself: One end of the junction is discordant with germline, which a read error may explain. This chain joins TRBV18 and TRBJ1-4; D is unresolved. Germline loops: CDR1 KGHSH, CDR2 LQKENI. This CDR3 has 13 amino acids. The CDR3 nucleotides are TGTGCCAGCTCCCGTGAGAGGAATGAAAAACTGCTTTTT. Protein: CASSRERNEKLLF.

The chain couples TRBV10-3 to TRBJ2-3; a possible D gene is TRBD1 (6 bases). Trimming shortened V by 6 bases and J by 2 bases, and 12 bases separated the two germline ends. The CDR3 is 14 residues long. The germline gives CDR1 ENHRY, CDR2 SYGVKD. CDR3 coding DNA: TGTGCCATCAGCCAAGACAGGTTCACAGATACGCAGTATTTT. Translating gives CAISQDRFTDTQYF.

The chain links TRBV3-1 (or the pseudogene TRBV3-2) to TRBJ2-7; 9 bases map to TRBD1. The V gene's germline CDR1 is LGHDT and CDR2 YNNKEL (reference sequence). The CDR3 covers 14 residues. The V and J ends lost 4 bases and 3 bases, in that order; junction bases with no gene match: 4. This CDR3 reads CASSLDRGVYEQYF. The CDR3 DNA follows: TGTGCCAGCAGCCTTGACAGGGGGGTCTACGAGCAGTACTTC.

V is TRBV6-6 and J is TRBJ2-7, with D tentatively TRBD1 (6 bases). With 6 bases removed from V and 0 bases from J, the gap between germline ends came to 18 bases. This CDR3 region has 16 residues. CDR1 and CDR2 (germline): MNHNY, SVGAGI (reference sequence). The CDR3: CASSPLAGDISYEQYF. DNA for the CDR3: TGTGCCAGCAGCCCCCTCGCCGGGGACATCTCCTACGAGCAGTACTTC.

V is TRBV5-1 and J is TRBJ1-2; tentative D call: TRBD1 (6 bases). The CDR3 has 14 residues. V shed 4 bases and J shed 6 bases, with 16 bases lying between them. Germline CDR1 reads SGHRS; CDR2 reads YFSETQ. As DNA, the CDR3 is TGCGCCAGCAGCAGGACAGCCTCTAGTAATGGCTACACCTTC. Its translation is CASSRTASSNGYTF. Full variable domain (outside the CDR3, taken from reference TRBV5-1 and TRBJ1-2): KAGVTQTPRYLIKTRGQQVTLSCSPISGHRSVSWYQQTPGQGLQFLFEYFSETQRNKGNFPGRFSGRQFSNSRSEMNVSTLELGDSALYLCASSRTASSNGYTFGSGTRLTVV.

V usage is TRBV11-3 and J usage is TRBJ1-2; D not certain. CDR1 SGHNT and CDR2 YENEEA come from the germline V gene. With 3 bases removed from V and 0 bases from J, the gap between germline ends came to 14 bases. The CDR3 spans 16 residues. CDR3: CASSFTGVESNYGYTF. Here the CDR3 DNA reads TGTGCCAGCAGCTTTACCGGGGTCGAGTCTAACTATGGCTACACCTTC.

In DNA, the CDR3 is TGTGCCAGCAGCCGGCACGGACTTCACCATACCCTCAATGAGCAGTTCTTC. The encoded protein is CASSRHGLHHTLNEQFF. This sequence joins TRBV6-2 or TRBV6-3 and TRBJ2-1; tentative D call: TRBD2 (5 bases). The CDR3 sequence is 17 residues long. The ends were cut back, 6 bases at V and 6 bases at J, with 24 bases in the middle. Germline assignment: CDR1 MNHEY and CDR2 SVGEGT.